This TCR beta chain was recorded in a study of blood T cell repertoires in COVID-19. Across the whole study: Some COVID-19 samples were acute and others convalescent; all came from the United States, Italy and Spain. PBMCs, B-cell-depleted T cells, or T cells provided the cDNA or gDNA that made up the material.

Sequencing was performed with immunoSEQ multiplex PCR; in TCRdb, only in-frame clones are kept and a portion is missing. The sample has 55,000 to 75,000 clones; 79% are singletons. The germline CDR1 and CDR2 sequences are LGHNA and YNFKEQ. The CDR3 totals 16 residues. V trimming: 0 bases; J trimming: 3 bases; junction bases outside the gene matches: 3. Material for sequencing was peripheral blood. The chain combines TRBV4-2 with TRBJ2-7, with 12 bases fitting TRBD2. The source is a man aged 55 to 69 with acute or convalescent COVID-19. CDR3 DNA sequence: TGTGCCAGCAGCCAAGAGGGACTAGCGGGTTACTACGAGCAGTACTTC. The encoded protein is CASSQEGLAGYYEQYF.